This passage covers 19 T cell receptor beta chains from one sample sequenced in a study of beta chain features in type 1 diabetes. Study outcomes and limitations: Moderately but significantly shorter TCRB CDR3s were found in Type 1 diabetes patients in all four CD4+ subsets.

Of the isolated RNA, all was reverse transcribed, and so the sequenced material was expressed TCRB transcripts. Assay used: immunoSEQ multiplex PCR; TCRdb lists only in-frame clones, some missing. The sample records 500,000 to 650,000 clones, approximately 13% being singletons. The antigens of these receptors remain unknown. The material sequenced was naive CD4+ T cells from blood. The receptor set was obtained from a man aged 25-45 years with type 1 diabetes.

This clone turned up a few times. V is TRBV9 and J is TRBJ1-1; no clear D gene. Germline V lookup: CDR1 SGDLS, CDR2 YYNGEE. This CDR3 has 14 amino acids. With 0 bases removed from V and 3 bases from J, the gap between germline ends came to 9 bases. In DNA, the CDR3 is TGTGCCAGCAGCGTAGGTCCCCGCCACACTGAAGCTTTCTTT. Residues: CASSVGPRHTEAFF.

CDR3 loop: CASLLLAGGSYTDTQYF. The CDR3, as DNA: TGTGCCAGCCTACTACTAGCGGGGGGATCCTACACAGATACGCAGTATTTT. The rearrangement links TRBV6-9 to TRBJ2-3; 12 bases fit TRBD2. The CDR3 totals 17 residues. Germline assignment: CDR1 MNHGY and CDR2 SVAAGI. Trimming took 8 bases from V and 2 from J; bases not matched to a gene: 11.

The table lists this clone with a few counts. The gene calls are TRBV6-1 and TRBJ2-3; TRBD2 matches at 9 bases. V shed 4 bases and J 2 bases; nucleotides not matched to a gene: 10. Germline V lookup: CDR1 MNHNS, CDR2 SASEGT. The CDR3 totals 17 residues. The CDR3, as DNA: TGTGCCAGCAGTGCTGATTATAGCGGGGGATACACAGATACGCAGTATTTT. Its protein product is CASSADYSGGYTDTQYF.

Comments on this clone: At one end, the junction sequence differs from germline, possibly due to a read error. This chain links TRBV9 with TRBJ1-4; D is unclear. The germline CDR1 and CDR2 sequences are SGDLS and YYNGEE. This CDR3 has 14 residues. The CDR3 spells CASSEREPKEKLFF. CDR3 bases: TGTGCCAGCAGCGAGCGAGAACCTAAGGAAAAACTGTTTTTT. Full variable domain (remainder filled in from reference TRBV9 and TRBJ1-4): DSGVTQTPKHLITATGQRVTLRCSPRSGDLSVYWYQQSLDQGLQFLIQYYNGEERAKGNILERFSAQQFPDLHSELNLSSLELGDSALYFCASSEREPKEKLFFGSGTQLSVL.

This clone was seen only a few times. This chain's CDR3 is CASSLQGTGGNYGYTF. CDR3 coding DNA: TGTGCCAGCAGTTTACAAGGGACAGGGGGTAACTATGGCTACACCTTC. This chain connects TRBV27 to TRBJ1-2, with 11 bases that match TRBD1. V was clipped by 2 bases and J by 1 base; unmatched bases: 3. This CDR3 region has 16 residues. Germline V gives CDR1 MNHEY, CDR2 SMNVEV (reference sequence).

The table lists this clone with a count of one. The chain employs TRBV25-1 and TRBJ2-3; no firm D call. V was trimmed by 6 bases and J by 0 bases, leaving 10 bases between them. There are 14 residues in the CDR3. The germline V gene has CDR1 MGHDK and CDR2 SYGVNS. In DNA form, the CDR3 reads TGTGCCAGCAGATCAAGCTTTAGCACAGATACGCAGTATTTT. It codes for CASRSSFSTDTQYF. Filled out from reference TRBV25-1 and TRBJ2-3, the complete variable domain reads EADIYQTPRYLVIGTGKKITLECSQTMGHDKMYWYQQDPGMELHLIHYSYGVNSTEKGDLSSESTVSRIRTEHFPLTLESARPSHTSQYLCASRSSFSTDTQYFGPGTRLTVL.

The chain carries TRBV6-1 and TRBJ2-3; TRBD1 might be the D (5 bases). V was pared by 4 bases and J by 2 bases, with 10 bases between. The CDR3 sequence is 14 residues long. CDR1 MNHNS and CDR2 SASEGT come from the germline V gene. Written as DNA, the CDR3 is TGTGCCAGCAGTGTGACAGCGCCCACAGATACGCAGTATTTT. As protein: CASSVTAPTDTQYF.

This clone occurred a few times. The chain recombines TRBV30 with TRBJ2-1; 8 bases are shared with TRBD2. The germline gives CDR1 GTSNPN, CDR2 SVGIG (reference sequence). This CDR3 is built from 15 residues. V lost 2 bases and J lost 0; bases outside the gene matches: 3. CDR3 nucleotide sequence: TGTGCCTGGAGTCCGGGGGGGAGCTCCTACAATGAGCAGTTCTTC. Its protein product is CAWSPGGSSYNEQFF.

This rearrangement joins TRBV4-2 to TRBJ2-3; the match to TRBD2 covers 10 bases. V was clipped by 0 bases and J by 2 bases; unmatched bases: 5. Germline values: CDR1 LGHNA, CDR2 YNFKEQ. CDR3 size: 17 residues. The CDR3 region is CASSQDPSGGLTDTQYF. In nucleotides, the CDR3 is TGTGCCAGCAGCCAAGATCCTAGCGGGGGCCTCACAGATACGCAGTATTTT.

This sequence joins TRBV30 and TRBJ1-6, with D uncertain. CDR1 and CDR2 (germline): GTSNPN, SVGIG (reference sequence). V was pared by 4 bases and J by 10 bases, with 8 bases between. The length of the CDR3 is 11 residues. CDR3 DNA: TGTGCCTGGACCTTAAACTCACCCCTCCACTTT. Translated: CAWTLNSPLHF.

The rearrangement uses TRBV15 and TRBJ2-2; D might be TRBD1 or TRBD2, each matching 5 bases. Germline V gene data show CDR1 as LNHNV and CDR2 as YYDKDF (reference sequence). This CDR3 comprises 13 residues. V was cut by 4 bases and J by 10 bases, with 13 bases left in between. In DNA form, the CDR3 reads TGTGCCACCAGCACCTTGGCAGGGACGGAGCTGTTTTTT. Amino acids: CATSTLAGTELFF.

The V call is TRBV9, the J call TRBJ2-2; D uncertain. V gave up 0 bases and J gave up 8 bases, with 11 bases separating them. Germline V gene data show CDR1 as SGDLS and CDR2 as YYNGEE. This CDR3 region has 14 residues. The CDR3 spells CASSVVRSGGELFF. The CDR3 DNA follows: TGTGCCAGCAGCGTAGTAAGGTCCGGAGGGGAGCTGTTTTTT.

This clone was counted a few times. The V and J genes are TRBV10-3 and TRBJ2-1; TRBD2 agrees at 12 bases. Trimming removed 4 bases from V and 0 bases from J; junction bases left unmatched: 7. The CDR3 is 18 amino acids. Germline loops: CDR1 ENHRY, CDR2 SYGVKD. The CDR3 region has the DNA TGTGCCATCAGTGGAGTGACTAGCGGGAGAAACTCCTACAATGAGCAGTTCTTC. This translates into CAISGVTSGRNSYNEQFF.

This clone was found a few times. This chain uses TRBV5-4 with TRBJ2-1; 8 positions agree with TRBD2. CDR1 is SGHNT and CDR2 is YYREEE in the germline V gene (reference sequence). With V trimmed by 5 bases and J by 7 bases, 11 bases remained unmatched. This CDR3 is 15 amino acids long. The CDR3 DNA follows: TGTGCCAGCAGTTACCGGGGGGGTTTGGGTAATGAGCAGTTCTTC. The encoded protein is CASSYRGGLGNEQFF.

This clone was picked up a small number of times. The chain links TRBV9 to TRBJ1-2; D uncertain. Germline V gene data show CDR1 as SGDLS and CDR2 as YYNGEE. This CDR3 contains 16 residues. Trimming removed 4 bases from V and 8 bases from J, with 24 bases in between. In nucleotides, the CDR3 is TGTGCCAGCAGCTACTCCGAGGCGGGCGTTGGGTTAGGCTACACCTTC. Amino acids: CASSYSEAGVGLGYTF.

This clone turned up a few times. The V and J genes are TRBV4-2 and TRBJ1-2; possible D gene TRBD1, 6 bases. Trimming stripped 0 bases from V and 4 bases from J, with 15 bases between. Germline V gene lookup returns CDR1 LGHNA and CDR2 YNFKEQ. The CDR3 runs 16 residues. CDR3 sequence reads: CASSQEVRGEAYGYTF. CDR3 nucleotides: TGTGCCAGCAGCCAAGAGGTCAGGGGAGAGGCCTATGGCTACACCTTC.

The chain recombines TRBV7-9 with TRBJ2-4; TRBD2 matches at 14 bases. Germline-derived CDR1 and CDR2 are SEHNR and FQNEAQ (reference sequence). Trimming took 5 bases from V and 1 from J; bases not matched to a gene: 7. The CDR3 extends over 18 amino acids. In DNA, the CDR3 is TGTGCCAGCAGCCGACTAGCGGGGGGGCCTGTGGCCAAAAACATTCAGTACTTC. Amino acid sequence: CASSRLAGGPVAKNIQYF.

The CDR3 spells CASTMGQGLNEQFF. As DNA, the CDR3 is TGTGCCAGCACTATGGGACAGGGTCTCAATGAGCAGTTCTTC. The gene calls are TRBV6-1 and TRBJ2-1, with TRBD1 matching over 9 bases. The CDR3 is 14 amino acids. Germline V CDR1 and CDR2: MNHNS, SASEGT. The V gene end was trimmed by 7 bases and the J gene end by 6 bases; junction bases not matched to a gene: 7.

V is TRBV7-3 and J is TRBJ2-1; D is possibly TRBD1 (5 bases). The germline CDR1 and CDR2 sequences are SGHTA and FQGTGA. The CDR3 length is 15 residues. Trimming cost V 5 bases and J 2 bases, with 13 bases left between them. Here the CDR3 reads CASSKGQGTYNEQFF. The CDR3 nucleotides are TGTGCCAGCAGCAAAGGCCAGGGAACCTACAATGAGCAGTTCTTC.